This T cell receptor beta chain was sequenced for a study of cytomegalovirus exposure and HLA in healthy donors (dated by TCRdb to the late 2010s). Study-level background: An earlier analysis of fewer than 750 of the donors reported roughly 300 Gb of sequence data and 100 million to 120 million unique TCR beta sequences obtained from approximately 180 million T cells. Roughly 290 gigabases of sequencing data and around 85 million unique TCR sequences made up an early release that covered about 640 HLA-typed donors. Of the roughly 400 genotyped donors, roughly 76% were placed in the genetic ancestry cluster associated with self-reported Caucasian donors. The study aimed to test whether signatures of past pathogen exposure could be identified by cataloging public T cell receptors. The T cell repertoires of 670 or so subjects were profiled by immunosequencing and related to cytomegalovirus serostatus. A separate validation cohort of some 130 different subjects was used in addition to the roughly 670-subject first cohort. To predict cytomegalovirus infection status, the study combined high-throughput TCR immunosequencing, statistical association of individual TCRs with disease status, and machine learning. To study patterns of TCR occurrence, a later analysis re-analyzed previously published TCR beta repertoires from 600 to 750 donors and added high-resolution HLA genotyping. Rather than using new phenotypic data, the later analysis identified candidate immune exposures from TCR beta sequences and from how often those sequences occurred across donors. To decide whether each TCR beta V gene segment behaved as functional or pseudogenic, an earlier analysis of approximately 600 of the donors relied on high-throughput TCR beta sequencing. Donor age, sex, ethnicity and CMV serostatus were collected together with the repertoire data. Genome-wide SNP genotypes for about 65% of the roughly 670 donors were used in a later genetic analysis, which treated that subset as a discovery cohort. All discovery cohort repertoires had been generated on a single sequencing platform. HLA typing included class I and class II loci at four-digit resolution. Typing coverage differed by locus: A, B, C, DRB1 and DQB1 were typed in roughly 629-630 donors, DQA1 in about 550, DPA1 in approximately 600, and DPB1 in approximately 450. Because of strong linkage in the cohort, roughly five DR-DQ haplotypes were treated as single units for association and clustering. Among about 400 genotyped donors of the cohort, an average of approximately 200,000 unique TCR beta nucleotide sequences was sequenced per donor, of which about 19% were non-productive. The study at large found these results: This cohort had only TCR beta chains sequenced, and the lack of alpha or paired-chain data limited which features could be detected. The authors suggested that the approach could potentially be generalized to other disease states and immunological phenotypes. Strong co-occurrence of HLA alleles, especially DR and DQ, made assigning TCR associations to individual alleles difficult. In vitro tests confirmed that three of the cytomegalovirus-associated TCR beta chains recognize cytomegalovirus antigens. At a false discovery rate of 0.05, a later analysis linked 16,951 TCR beta sequences to specific HLA alleles. Presence/absence analyses assumed roughly uniform sequencing depth across donors, an assumption that may not hold. In a later analysis, HLA-associated TCR beta chains showed more clonal expansion and lower generation probabilities than non-associated chains that were equally common. According to a later analysis, TCR association rates differed among HLA loci, with DRB1 alleles showing the most associated TCRs and HLA-C alleles showing the fewest. In both the original and validation cohorts, the classifier was reported to diagnose cytomegalovirus status with high specificity and sensitivity. A later genetic analysis associated a missense DCLRE1C variant with V-gene and J-gene trimming of TCR beta chains, and an independent cohort replicated the association. According to a later analysis, parvovirus B19, influenza, CMV and Epstein-Barr virus appeared linked to several top co-occurrence clusters. A cluster of highly shared sequence variants was judged likely to represent a technical artifact of the sequencing pipeline. Approximately 16 rarely observed V segments, including chromosome 9 orphons, were excluded from the earlier analysis of about 500 of the donors because counts were too low. Immune exposure information for the cohort was limited to CMV serostatus. A total of fewer than 200 TCR beta chains were listed by the study as associated with cytomegalovirus. A further reported finding was that TCR beta sequences accurately predicted the HLA-A and HLA-B alleles for most subjects in the first cohort. Correlated functional status among segregating V segments might reflect linkage disequilibrium, but an unknown experimental factor could not be ruled out. Because the 87-base-pair reads could not distinguish some IMGT-functional V segments, including TRBV6-2 and TRBV6-3, those segments were excluded. A later analysis found that most CMV-associated TCR beta chains appeared HLA-restricted, with HLA associations seemingly driven largely by CMV exposure. Most TCR sequences were observed very rarely across donors, whereas some public TCRs were present in many individuals. Broadly in line with IMGT annotations, most TCR beta V segments showed up in productive rearrangements about 87% or about 30% of the time in an earlier analysis of under 700 of the donors. HLA typing was unavailable for some donors at each locus, so association tests used only the typed subset. Compared with the roughly 670-donor mean, donors in an Asian-associated ancestry cluster had fewer N-insertions in productive TCRs, according to a later genetic analysis.

In the case of this clone: The clone's antigen remains unknown. The sample holds no much larger clone one base away, and base qualities are not on file.

The CDR3 sequence holds 15 residues, the cysteine and phenylalanine included. Only the CDR3 DNA stays, 45 bases, in frame from base 1. CDR1 and CDR2, looked up from the germline V gene, are MDHEN and SYDVKM. Germline trimming amounts to 9 bases on V and 8 bases on J, with 14 as the count of junction bases outside the gene matches. The cohort was made up of around 720 healthy bone marrow donors. All cohort members were sampled while nominally healthy, although unrecorded immune exposures were likely present. The donor was CMV seropositive and was included in the group of 300 or so seropositive cohort members. A peripheral blood sample was collected from each donor, and TCR beta sequencing was performed on peripheral blood mononuclear cells. The Qiagen DNeasy Blood Extraction Kit was used to extract genomic DNA from the blood cell samples. The library was built by means of the immunoSEQ multiplex PCR assay. For the multiplex PCR, a mixture combining 60 forward primers for TCR Vbeta segments and 13 reverse primers for TCR Jbeta segments was used. Amplification of the CDR3 region of rearranged TCR beta genes was performed with a multiplex PCR assay on genomic DNA. The amplified TCR beta libraries were sequenced on the Illumina HiSeq System as 87-base-pair reads. On the authors' methods: Across the 670 or so repertoires, a later analysis counted some 81 million unique TCR beta chains, 9 million to 14 million of which were shared by at least two donors. Raw reads were error-corrected and collapsed into unique sequences with a nearest-neighbor algorithm that merged closely related sequences to remove PCR and sequencing errors. Alignment of CDR3 sequences to IMGT reference sequences was used to assign V, D and J gene segments. Each retained sequence needed at least a six-nucleotide match to both a V gene segment and a J gene segment. A rearrangement counted as productive if the CDR3 had no stop codons and remained in frame with V and J, and every other rearrangement counted as non-productive. Following IMGT convention, CDR3 was defined as the stretch from the second conserved V-encoded cysteine up to the conserved J-encoded phenylalanine. The earlier analysis of about 620 of the donors excluded sequences that lacked an unambiguous match to a single V gene segment. An earlier analysis of several hundred of the donors called V segments functional above 56.7% productive rearrangements and segregating when the between-donor standard deviation exceeded 5%. A statistical classification framework was developed to diagnose cytomegalovirus status using the catalog of TCR beta chain sequences. A later analysis assigned V and J genes by comparing TCR nucleotide sequences with IMGT/GENE-DB human TR gene sequences. A later analysis assigned CDR3 sequences and most-parsimonious VDJ recombination scenarios with the TCRdist pipeline. A later analysis defined each TCR beta chain by its CDR3 amino acid sequence plus V-gene family, and excluded reads lacking a unique V-gene family. In a later analysis, around 650 highly shared, low-generation-probability nucleotide sequences were removed to address suspected cross-contamination and a sequencing artifact. A later analysis calculated a clonal expansion index for each public chain from normalized within-repertoire ranks of inferred template counts. A later analysis computed generation probabilities with a VDJ recombination model fitted to out-of-frame rearrangements, and checked the results against IGoR. Hypergeometric tests were used in a later analysis to score TCR-TCR, TCR-HLA and TCR-CMV co-occurrence, with a repertoire-size bias correction applied to the TCR pairs. To estimate false discovery rates, a later analysis permuted the HLA or CMV assignments 20 times. A later analysis grouped co-occurring TCRs with DBSCAN, adding TCRdist sequence similarity when clustering within HLA-allele-positive subsets. For co-occurrence clustering, repertoires with fewer than 30,000 or more than 120,000 public chains were excluded, along with roughly 5 repertoires with anomalous nucleotide sharing. Held by TCRdb, this immuneACCESS table contains in-frame sequences only and omits some clones. Under half of the omission traces to an unresolved V gene where checked; the cause of the rest is unknown. Clone size and V and J calls were adopted from that table, with D and trimming inferred from the DNA. Within this sample are 150,000 to 200,000 clones, with about 72% of them counted one time only. Less than 2.5% of the sample is taken by the ten largest.

This clonotype originated in a man aged 45-60 years in good health and CMV-seropositive. The sequence joins TRBV28 to TRBJ2-1, with 9 bases in between that match TRBD1. Material for sequencing was PBMCs. The CDR3: CASTQQGASSDEQFF. In nucleotides, the sequence is TGTGCCAGTACGCAACAGGGGGCTTCGTCGGATGAGCAGTTCTTC.